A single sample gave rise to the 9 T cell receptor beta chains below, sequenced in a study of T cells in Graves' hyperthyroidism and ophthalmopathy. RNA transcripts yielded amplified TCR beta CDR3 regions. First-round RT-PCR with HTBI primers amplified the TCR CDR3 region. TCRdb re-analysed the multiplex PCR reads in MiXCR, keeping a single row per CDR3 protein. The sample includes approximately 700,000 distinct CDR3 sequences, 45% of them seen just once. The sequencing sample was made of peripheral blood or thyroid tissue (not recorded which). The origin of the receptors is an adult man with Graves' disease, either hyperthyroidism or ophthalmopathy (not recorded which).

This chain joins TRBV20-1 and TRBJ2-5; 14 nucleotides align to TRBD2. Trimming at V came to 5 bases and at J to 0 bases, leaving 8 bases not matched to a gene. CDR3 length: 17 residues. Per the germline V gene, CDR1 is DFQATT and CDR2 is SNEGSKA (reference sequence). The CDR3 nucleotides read TGCAGTGCTCGGGGGGGACTAGCGGGAGAGAACCAAGAGACCCAGTACTTC. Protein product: CSARGGLAGENQETQYF.

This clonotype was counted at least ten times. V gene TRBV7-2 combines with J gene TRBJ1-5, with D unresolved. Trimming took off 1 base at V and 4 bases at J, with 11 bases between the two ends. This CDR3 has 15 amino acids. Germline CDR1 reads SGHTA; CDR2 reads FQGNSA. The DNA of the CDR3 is TGTGCCAGCAGCTTAGTGTCTGGGGATAATCAGCCCCAGCATTTT. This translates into CASSLVSGDNQPQHF. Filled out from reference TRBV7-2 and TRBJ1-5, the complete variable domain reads GAGVSQSPSNKVTEKGKDVELRCDPISGHTALYWYRQSLGQGLEFLIYFQGNSAPDKSGLPSDRFSAERTGGSVSTLTIQRTQQEDSAVYLCASSLVSGDNQPQHFGDGTRLSIL.

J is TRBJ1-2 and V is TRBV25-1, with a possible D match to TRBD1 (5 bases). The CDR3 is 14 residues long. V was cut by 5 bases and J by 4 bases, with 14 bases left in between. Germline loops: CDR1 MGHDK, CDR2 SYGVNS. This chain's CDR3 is CASSLAGTPYGYTF. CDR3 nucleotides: TGTGCCAGCAGTTTAGCCGGGACCCCCTATGGCTACACCTTC.

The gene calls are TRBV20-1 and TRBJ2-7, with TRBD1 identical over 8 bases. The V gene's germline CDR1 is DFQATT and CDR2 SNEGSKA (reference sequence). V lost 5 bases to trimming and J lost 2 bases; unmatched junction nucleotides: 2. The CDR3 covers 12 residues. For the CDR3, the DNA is TGCAGTGCTGTACAGGGGGCCTACGAGCAGTACTTC. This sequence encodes CSAVQGAYEQYF.

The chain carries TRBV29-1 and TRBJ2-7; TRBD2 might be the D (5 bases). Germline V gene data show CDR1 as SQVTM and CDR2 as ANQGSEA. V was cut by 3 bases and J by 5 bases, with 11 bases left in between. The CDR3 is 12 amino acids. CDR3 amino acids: CSVERATHEQYF. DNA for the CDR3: TGCAGCGTTGAGCGGGCTACCCACGAGCAGTACTTC.

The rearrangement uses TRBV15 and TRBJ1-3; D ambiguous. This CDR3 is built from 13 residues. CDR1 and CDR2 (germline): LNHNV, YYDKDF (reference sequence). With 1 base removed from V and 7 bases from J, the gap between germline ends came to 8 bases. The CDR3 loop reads CATSRGDRNTIYF. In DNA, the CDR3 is TGTGCCACCAGCAGAGGGGATCGGAACACCATATATTTT.

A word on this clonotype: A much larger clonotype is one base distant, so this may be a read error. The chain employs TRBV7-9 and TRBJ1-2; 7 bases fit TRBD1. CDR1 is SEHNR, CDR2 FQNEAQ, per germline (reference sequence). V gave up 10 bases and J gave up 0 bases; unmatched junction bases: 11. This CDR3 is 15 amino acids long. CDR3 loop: CANSRGQLANYGYTF. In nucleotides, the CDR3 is TGTGCCAACAGTAGGGGACAGCTAGCTAACTATGGCTACACCTTC.

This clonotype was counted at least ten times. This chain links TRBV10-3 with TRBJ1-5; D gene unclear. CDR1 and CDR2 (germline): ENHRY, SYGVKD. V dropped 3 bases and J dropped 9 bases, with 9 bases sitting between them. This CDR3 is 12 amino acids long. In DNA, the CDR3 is TGTGCCATCAGTGAACCCCCGGGGCCCCAGCATTTT. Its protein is CAISEPPGPQHF.

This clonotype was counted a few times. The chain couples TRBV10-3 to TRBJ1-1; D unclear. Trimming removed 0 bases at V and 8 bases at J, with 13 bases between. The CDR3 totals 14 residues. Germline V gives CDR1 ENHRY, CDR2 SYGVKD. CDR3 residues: CAISESVGSGEAFF. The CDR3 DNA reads TGTGCCATCAGTGAGTCGGTCGGGAGTGGAGAAGCTTTCTTT.